Below, one T cell receptor (beta chain) is given with its context. Its antigen is still unknown. These data belong to a study of cytomegalovirus exposure and HLA in healthy donors. Trimming at V came to 4 bases and at J to 3 bases, leaving 5 bases not matched to a gene. Per germline, CDR1 MGHDK and CDR2 SYGVNS. The CDR3 is made up of 14 amino acids. Study conclusions and caveats: Specific recognition of CMV antigens was confirmed in vitro for three chains (all CMV-associated).

Both 60 Vbeta primers and 13 Jbeta primers went into the PCR. Data came from immunoSEQ multiplex PCR; TCRdb stores just in-frame clones and leaves some out. The repertoire holds 120,000 to 150,000 clones, roughly 80% seen once, with 1.5% to 2% in the top ten. Specimen: PBMCs. The origin of this receptor is a female donor in good health and CMV-seronegative. V is TRBV25-1 and J is TRBJ2-7; 8 bases are a match to TRBD2. CDR3 sequence: CASSGGLDIYEQYF. The CDR3 DNA sequence: TGTGCCAGCAGTGGGGGACTAGATATCTACGAGCAGTACTTC.